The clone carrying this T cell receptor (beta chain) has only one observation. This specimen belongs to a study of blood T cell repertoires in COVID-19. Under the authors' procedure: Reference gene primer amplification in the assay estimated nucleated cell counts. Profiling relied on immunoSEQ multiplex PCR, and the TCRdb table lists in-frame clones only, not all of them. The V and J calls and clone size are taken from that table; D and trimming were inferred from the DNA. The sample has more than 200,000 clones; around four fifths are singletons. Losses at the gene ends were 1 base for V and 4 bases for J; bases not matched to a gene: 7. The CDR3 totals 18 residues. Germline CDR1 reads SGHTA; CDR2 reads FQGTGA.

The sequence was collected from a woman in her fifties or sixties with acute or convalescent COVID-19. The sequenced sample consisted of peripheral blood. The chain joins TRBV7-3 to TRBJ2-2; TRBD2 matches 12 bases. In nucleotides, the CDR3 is TGTGCCAGCAGCTTAAGGAAGAAGACTAGCGGGGGCACCGGGGAGCTGTTTTTT. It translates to CASSLRKKTSGGTGELFF.